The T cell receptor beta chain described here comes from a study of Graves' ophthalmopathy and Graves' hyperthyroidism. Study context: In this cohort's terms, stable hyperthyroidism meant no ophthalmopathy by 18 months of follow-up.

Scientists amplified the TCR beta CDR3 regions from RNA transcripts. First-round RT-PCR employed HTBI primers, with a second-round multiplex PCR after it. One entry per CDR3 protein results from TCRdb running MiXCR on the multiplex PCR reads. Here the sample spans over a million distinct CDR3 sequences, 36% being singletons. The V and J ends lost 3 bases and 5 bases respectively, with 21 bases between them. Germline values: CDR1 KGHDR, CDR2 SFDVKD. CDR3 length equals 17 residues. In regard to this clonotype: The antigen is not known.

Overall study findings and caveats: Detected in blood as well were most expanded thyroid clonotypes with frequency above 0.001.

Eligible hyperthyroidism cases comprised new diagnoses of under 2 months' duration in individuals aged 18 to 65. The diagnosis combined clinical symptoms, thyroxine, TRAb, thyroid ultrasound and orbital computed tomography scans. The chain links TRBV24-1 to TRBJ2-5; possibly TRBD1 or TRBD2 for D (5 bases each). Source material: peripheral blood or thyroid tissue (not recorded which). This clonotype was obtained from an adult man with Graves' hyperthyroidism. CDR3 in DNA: TGTGCCACCAGTGATCCCCCGGGGCCCGAACAGCGGGAGACCCAGTACTTC. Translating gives CATSDPPGPEQRETQYF.